This T cell receptor (beta chain) was observed in a study of read filtering for tumor transcriptome and immune sequencing. Study context: Transcriptome libraries were built from DNase-treated RNA. General study findings and limits: Single-read clonotypes: about 82% of IR-seq clonotypes (roughly 4% of reads), more than 70% of RNA-seq clonotypes (roughly 43% of reads).

Germline CDR1 is SEHNR and CDR2 is FQNEAQ (reference sequence). V was shortened by 1 base and J by 0 bases, with 13 bases between the two germline ends. This CDR3 spans 17 amino acids. This clonotype showed up many times. What it binds is not known. This library used about 400 ng RNA and molecular barcoded adaptors spanning alpha/delta and beta/gamma chains. In TCRdb, the reads were re-called with MiXCR into one record per CDR3 protein. Here the sample spans 94,000 or so distinct CDR3 sequences, roughly an eighth being singletons. This chain connects TRBV7-9 to TRBJ2-4; either TRBD1 or TRBD2 may fit D (6 bases each). This clonotype originated in a donor at least 40 years old with multiple myeloma. Sample: a population of CD138-negative cells sorted from bone marrow. In DNA, the CDR3 is TGTGCCAGCAGCTTAGTTAGGGGGACTGGAGCCAAAAACATTCAGTACTTC. Encoded protein: CASSLVRGTGAKNIQYF.